These T cell receptor beta chains were read from a single sample in a study of long-term antiretroviral therapy in people with HIV. TCRdb's copy holds only in-frame clones and misses some; the assay was immunoSEQ multiplex PCR. The sample yields some 33,000 clones, about 80% seen once. Sequenced material: unsorted PBMCs, taken 0.6 years after starting antiretroviral therapy. The receptors were gathered from a man in his late teens or twenties with HIV. Each CDR3 is given without its conserved first and last residue. Each record gives: V gene, J gene, D gene, CDR3 protein. The D gene is left open where the match is weak.

>TRBV28|TRBJ1-5|.
ASSYGAGTYSNQPQH
>TRBV19|TRBJ2-2|.
ASSVSWTGELF
>TRBV28|TRBJ2-3|TRBD1
ASSWTGGTDTQY
>TRBV28|TRBJ2-7|TRBD1
ASAGTGGPYEQY
>TRBV6-6|TRBJ2-7|.
ASSYKGDEQY
>TRBV4-2|TRBJ2-3|.
ASSQSGRTDTQY
>TRBV27|TRBJ2-7|TRBD2
ASSDARGGEQY
>TRBV4-3|TRBJ2-6|TRBD1
ASSQDPAGAGGYGSGANVLT
>TRBV29-1|TRBJ2-1|.
SVAKRVSSYNEQF
>TRBV28|TRBJ1-2|.
ASSWDAGGSGYT
>TRBV5-1|TRBJ2-7|.
ASSLSPRAPEHEQY
>TRBV19|TRBJ2-1|TRBD2
ASSIQVLASSYNEQF
>TRBV2|TRBJ1-5|.
ASRPDMVNQPQH
>TRBV4-3|TRBJ2-6|.
ASSQDWSSGANVLT
>TRBV30|TRBJ1-4|.
AWGGQGRTEKLF
>TRBV7-2|TRBJ1-4|.
ASSLDQEMGEKLF
>TRBV7-9|TRBJ1-5|.
ASSGTAFNQPQH
>TRBV7-9|TRBJ1-4|.
ASSLAPPEKLF
>TRBV14|TRBJ2-3|.
ASSQALGGTDTQY
>TRBV7-9|TRBJ1-1|.
ASSSSVGTEAF
>TRBV11-2|TRBJ2-7|TRBD1
ASSTGVVEQY
>TRBV13|TRBJ1-2|TRBD1
ASSLGDRDVGYT
>TRBV19|TRBJ2-3|TRBD2
ASNTGLDGVTPQY
>TRBV18|TRBJ1-1|.
ASSPYSGQLGTEAF
>TRBV19|TRBJ1-1|.
ASRWTGEAF
>TRBV9|TRBJ2-2|TRBD1
ASSVGTGGYTGELF
>TRBV11-2|TRBJ2-7|TRBD2
ASSPRDGLSGRYYEQY
>TRBV28|TRBJ2-1|.
ASSLVGLQF
>TRBV28|TRBJ2-7|TRBD2
ASSLMGGSYEQY
>TRBV19|TRBJ2-1|.
ASSIGVRLDEQF
>TRBV28|TRBJ2-7|.
ASSSSVGNPYEQY
>TRBV28|TRBJ2-3|TRBD2
ASSPLGLAGGPRDTQY
>TRBV25-1|TRBJ2-1|.
ASSEQYNEQF
>TRBV14|TRBJ1-2|.
ASSADYGYT
>TRBV6-5|TRBJ2-6|.
ATLYRSGANVLT
>TRBV7-2|TRBJ2-7|.
ASSPRREHWEQY